Listed below are T cell receptor beta chains from one sample, sequenced in a study of post-analysis software for immune sequencing data. TCRdb passed the PCR reads through MiXCR, listing each CDR3 protein once. This sample has roughly 700,000 distinct CDR3 sequences, with about 27% found just once. Input material: blood. All receptors derive from a girl aged 5-17 years with multiple sclerosis. Both conserved end residues are part of each CDR3. A D gene is named only where the DNA matches it firmly. Expanded clones get a size class; other rows say once, few or many, or leave the size out.

TGTGCCAGTAGCCCACTGACAGGACCACACTCCTACGAGCAGTACTTC CASSPLTGPHSYEQYF 16 . TRBV19 . TRBJ2-7
TGCAGCGTTGAAGTGGACGCGGGAGCGTCCCCCTACGAGCAGTACTTC CSVEVDAGASPYEQYF 16 few TRBV29-1 TRBD2 TRBJ2-7
TGTGCCAGCAGCTTAGTGGCCTGGACAGGGGGCTACGAGCAGTACTTC CASSLVAWTGGYEQYF 16 . TRBV7-8 TRBD1 TRBJ2-7
TGTGCCAGCAGCTCCGGACTAGCGGGGGGGACGCAGTATTTT CASSSGLAGGTQYF 14 few TRBV7-3 TRBD2 TRBJ2-3
TGCAGTGCTAGAGATCGACAGGGCTCTAACTATGGCTACACCTTC CSARDRQGSNYGYTF 15 few TRBV20-1 TRBD1 TRBJ1-2
TGTGCCAGCAGCGGACAGTCTCAGAACACTGAAGCTTTCTTT CASSGQSQNTEAFF 14 . TRBV9 . TRBJ1-1
TGTGCCAGCAGTTACTCGGCTAGCGGCTACAATGAGCAGTTCTTC CASSYSASGYNEQFF 15 many TRBV6-5 TRBD2 TRBJ2-1
TGTGCCACCAGCAGAGGAGGGGAGGCGGGAAGCTCCTACGAGCAGTACTTC CATSRGGEAGSSYEQYF 17 . TRBV15 . TRBJ2-7
TGTGCCAGCAGCCCGGGACTAGCGGGAGAAGGAGAGACCCAGTACTTC CASSPGLAGEGETQYF 16 few TRBV7-2 TRBD2 TRBJ2-5
TGCGCCAGCAGCCAAGATTCTCTAGCGGTAGGAAATGAGCAGTTCTTC CASSQDSLAVGNEQFF 16 . TRBV4-3 TRBD2 TRBJ2-1
TGCGCCAGCAGCCCGGGGCTAGCGACCTCCTACGAGCAGTACTTC CASSPGLATSYEQYF 15 . TRBV4-3 . TRBJ2-7
TGTGCCAGCAGCCTGGGGGGCCGACCAACTGAAGCTTTCTTT CASSLGGRPTEAFF 14 few TRBV12-3/TRBV12-4 . TRBJ1-1
TGCGCCAGCAGCCAGGAAGCTGGCTATGGCTACACCTTC CASSQEAGYGYTF 13 . TRBV4-3 . TRBJ1-2
TGTGCCAGCAGTTACTCGTCGAGCGGGAGGGCCGACACCGGGGAGCTGTTTTTT CASSYSSSGRADTGELFF 18 . TRBV6-5 TRBD2 TRBJ2-2
TGTGCCAGCAGCCAAGTCGCGGGAGTTGGATCCTACGAGCAGTACTTC CASSQVAGVGSYEQYF 16 . TRBV3-1 TRBD2 TRBJ2-7
TGTGCCAGCAGCTTAGATAGCCCGGCCCAGTACTTC CASSLDSPAQYF 12 few TRBV7-9 . TRBJ2-5
TGTGCCAGCGGGGGGGGGACTGAAGCTTTCTTT CASGGGTEAFF 11 few TRBV3-1 . TRBJ1-1
TGCGCCAGCAGCCAACCCAGACAGTCCAATGAGCAGTTCTTC CASSQPRQSNEQFF 14 few TRBV4-1 . TRBJ2-1
TGTGCCAGCAGCGCCTCAGGGACAGGGGGCGGTGGCTACACCTTC CASSASGTGGGGYTF 15 . TRBV9 TRBD1 TRBJ1-2
TGCAGCGTAGTAGCGGGAGAGATGAGGGATACGCAGTATTTT CSVVAGEMRDTQYF 14 few TRBV29-1 TRBD2 TRBJ2-3
TGCGCCAGCAGCCAAGATGGACTACTTCGGCTGTTTTTT CASSQDGLLRLFF 13 many TRBV4-3 . TRBJ1-4
TGTGCCAGCAGCTTAGAGCTTGGGGTTAGCAATCAGCCCCAGCATTTT CASSLELGVSNQPQHF 16 . TRBV7-2 . TRBJ1-5